The 29 T cell receptor beta chains reported below all come from one sample, sequenced in a study of cytotoxic CD8 clonotypes in ibrutinib-treated CLL. Produced via immunoSEQ multiplex PCR; TCRdb's table is partial and in-frame only. The table includes 300,000 to 400,000 clones, roughly 70% detected once. Sequencing was performed on PBMCs, taken after 36 months of ibrutinib treatment. The origin of the receptors is a human donor with chronic lymphocytic leukemia.

The chain recombines TRBV9 with TRBJ2-1, with 10 bases lining up with TRBD2. Germline V gene data show CDR1 as SGDLS and CDR2 as YYNGEE. This CDR3 has 16 amino acids. The trim removed 3 bases at V and 8 bases at J, leaving 11 bases unmatched. This chain's CDR3 is CASSATLSSGSYEQFF. CDR3 coding DNA: TGTGCCAGCAGCGCAACCCTTTCTAGCGGGAGCTATGAGCAGTTCTTC.

The chain carries TRBV5-8 and TRBJ1-2; 7 bases are shared with TRBD1. J gave up 0 bases and V 4 bases, and 3 bases lay outside the gene matches. Germline V gene data show CDR1 as SGHTS and CDR2 as YDEGEE. The CDR3 loop spans 14 amino acids. Here the CDR3 DNA reads TGTGCCAGCAGCCGAGGGGGCACTAACTATGGCTACACCTTC. This translates into CASSRGGTNYGYTF. The entire variable domain, with the rest obtained from reference TRBV5-8 and TRBJ1-2, is as follows: EAGVTQSPTHLIKTRGQQATLRCSPISGHTSVYWYQQALGLGLQFLLWYDEGEERNRGNFPPRFSGRQFPNYSSELNVNALELEDSALYLCASSRGGTNYGYTFGSGTRLTVV.

The rearrangement links TRBV11-3 to TRBJ2-3, with D hard to call. This CDR3 contains 14 residues. Germline CDR1 is SGHNT and CDR2 is YENEEA. V was trimmed by 3 bases and J by 1 base, leaving 8 bases between them. The CDR3 is CASSLSRGTDTQYF. DNA for the CDR3: TGTGCCAGCAGCTTGTCACGGGGCACAGATACGCAGTATTTT.

This chain uses TRBV15 with TRBJ1-2; D may be TRBD1 (5 bases). CDR1 is LNHNV, CDR2 YYDKDF, per germline (reference sequence). V was shortened by 8 bases and J by 6 bases, with 25 bases between the two germline ends. This CDR3 has 16 amino acids. The CDR3 spells CATGIRPDIFRHGYTF. CDR3 coding DNA: TGTGCCACCGGTATCAGGCCGGACATCTTTAGGCATGGCTACACCTTC.

The table lists this clone with a few counts. The chain couples TRBV6-1 to TRBJ2-7, with unresolved D. The CDR3 spans 15 residues. Per the germline V gene, CDR1 is MNHNS and CDR2 is SASEGT. V lost 0 bases, J lost 2 bases, and 11 bases lay in between. Here the CDR3 reads CASSEALLSAYEQYF. The CDR3 region has the DNA TGTGCCAGCAGTGAAGCGCTTCTATCGGCCTACGAGCAGTACTTC.

The chain is built from TRBV28 and TRBJ1-4; 9 bases are shared with TRBD1. Losses at the gene ends were 9 bases for V and 6 bases for J; bases not matched to a gene: 11. The germline V gene has CDR1 MDHEN and CDR2 SYDVKM. The CDR3 loop spans 15 amino acids. The CDR3 DNA is TGTGCCAGTAAACAGGGGGCGAGGGTCGATGAAAAACTGTTTTTT. This sequence encodes CASKQGARVDEKLFF.

V is TRBV5-6 and J is TRBJ2-7; unclear D gene. There are 12 residues in the CDR3. Germline CDR1 and CDR2: SGHDT and YYEEEE. V was clipped by 2 bases and J by 5 bases, with 8 bases between them. CDR3: CASSLSFHEQYF. The CDR3 DNA is TGTGCCAGCAGCTTATCGTTTCACGAGCAGTACTTC.

For this clone: Other DNA variants within this sample encode the same CDR3. V usage is TRBV6-5 and J usage is TRBJ2-7, with 10 positions matching TRBD1. Germline lookup yields CDR1 MNHEY and CDR2 SVGAGI. The V gene end was trimmed by 6 bases and the J gene end by 7 bases; junction bases not matched to a gene: 6. The CDR3 spans 13 residues. CDR3: CASSPDRGYEQYF. Written as DNA, the CDR3 is TGTGCCAGCAGCCCGGACAGGGGGTATGAGCAGTACTTC.

This chain links TRBV19 with TRBJ2-7; D ambiguous. Trimming cost V 3 bases and J 1 base, with 7 bases left between them. This CDR3 has 13 amino acids. The V gene's germline CDR1 is LNHDA and CDR2 SQIVND (reference sequence). The CDR3 nucleotides read TGTGCCAGTAGTATTTTGCTATCCTACGAGCAGTACTTC. This translates into CASSILLSYEQYF.

V usage is TRBV5-6 and J usage is TRBJ2-7; TRBD1 matches at 8 bases. The CDR3 spans 14 residues. V lost 2 bases, J lost 2 bases, and 3 bases stayed unmatched. Germline V gives CDR1 SGHDT, CDR2 YYEEEE. This CDR3 is CASSFLQGAYEQYF. The DNA for the CDR3 is TGTGCCAGCAGCTTTTTACAGGGGGCCTACGAGCAGTACTTC.

The V call is TRBV6-6, the J call TRBJ1-2; the match to TRBD1 covers 10 bases. After removal of 6 bases from V and 0 bases from J, the junction contained 7 bases not matched to a gene. Germline CDR1 MNHNY, CDR2 SVGAGI (reference sequence). This CDR3 is 16 amino acids long. The CDR3 sequence: CASRTTGGSANYGYTF. The CDR3 DNA reads TGTGCCAGCAGGACGACAGGGGGCTCGGCTAACTATGGCTACACCTTC.

This chain uses TRBV5-4 with TRBJ1-2; TRBD1 matches 7 bases. CDR1 SGHNT and CDR2 YYREEE come from the germline V gene (reference sequence). The CDR3 runs 17 residues. The junction had 13 bases not matched to a gene; V was cut back by 4 bases and J by 1 base. The CDR3 DNA reads as TGTGCCAGCAGCCTAGGGGGCCCCTCCTTCCTTAACTATGGCTACACCTTC. Amino acid sequence: CASSLGGPSFLNYGYTF.

The chain combines TRBV7-6 with TRBJ1-4; D might be TRBD1 (6 bases). Germline V gene sequence: CDR1 SGHVS, CDR2 FNYEAQ. The length of the CDR3 is 14 residues. V was pared by 1 base and J by 10 bases, with 13 bases between. The CDR3, as DNA: TGTGCCAGCAGCTTAGATGGAGGGGGTGCAAAACTGTTTTTT. Its translation: CASSLDGGGAKLFF.

The J gene is TRBJ2-7, the V gene TRBV18, with 7 bases matching TRBD2. This CDR3 comprises 17 residues. Germline lookup yields CDR1 KGHSH and CDR2 LQKENI. J gave up 0 bases and V 2 bases, and 10 bases lay outside the gene matches. CDR3 DNA sequence: TGTGCCAGCTCACCAGAGCTGTGGGGGGGAAGCTCCTACGAGCAGTACTTC. Translation: CASSPELWGGSSYEQYF.

This chain connects TRBV4-2 to TRBJ1-6; D gene uncertain. Trimming removed 2 bases at V and 8 bases at J, with 13 bases between. Looked up from germline, CDR1 is LGHNA and CDR2 is YNFKEQ. The CDR3 has 15 residues. The CDR3 nucleotides are TGTGCCAGCAGCCAACTTTTCTCGGATTATTCACCCCTCCACTTT. Its translation: CASSQLFSDYSPLHF.

This clone was observed a few times. The chain is built from TRBV19 and TRBJ2-1; 9 bases agree with TRBD2. V lost 4 bases to trimming and J lost 4 bases; unmatched junction nucleotides: 2. This CDR3 contains 14 residues. CDR1 is LNHDA and CDR2 is SQIVND in the germline V gene (reference sequence). The CDR3 protein is CASSTSGMYNEQFF. CDR3 bases: TGTGCCAGTAGTACTAGCGGGATGTACAATGAGCAGTTCTTC.

The chain has TRBV27 and TRBJ1-2; tentatively, D is TRBD1 (5 bases). The CDR3 runs to 13 residues. The V end lost 8 bases, the J end lost 0 bases, and 10 bases lay between the germline ends. Germline loops: CDR1 MNHEY, CDR2 SMNVEV (reference sequence). CDR3 in DNA: TGTGCCAGCGGGGACCGCGCTAACTATGGCTACACCTTC. It encodes CASGDRANYGYTF.

The chain joins TRBV7-3 to TRBJ2-2, with no clear D. The V gene's germline CDR1 is SGHTA and CDR2 FQGTGA. The CDR3 sequence is 14 residues long. Deletions cut 8 bases from V and 0 bases from J, with 10 bases between. The CDR3 loop is CASQKSPNTGELFF. CDR3 bases: TGTGCCAGCCAAAAGTCCCCGAACACCGGGGAGCTGTTTTTT.

The chain carries TRBV29-1 and TRBJ1-2; no reliable D call. The V end was cut by 7 bases, the J end by 1 base, with 13 bases between. The CDR3 extends over 13 amino acids. The germline gives CDR1 SQVTM, CDR2 ANQGSEA. Written as DNA, the CDR3 is TGCAGCGGCTCGACGGGCGTTAACTATGGCTACACCTTC. It encodes CSGSTGVNYGYTF.

This chain uses TRBV25-1 with TRBJ2-2, with D possibly TRBD2 on 6 matching bases. The CDR3 runs 15 residues. Germline CDR1 MGHDK, CDR2 SYGVNS. Trimming removed 5 bases at V and 0 bases at J, with 10 bases between. The CDR3: CASSFTGANTGELFF. The CDR3, as DNA: TGTGCCAGCAGTTTCACGGGAGCGAACACCGGGGAGCTGTTTTTT.

This clone was seen only a few times. The CDR3 DNA reads as TGCGCCAGCAGCCTGAGGTGGGATCAGCCCCAGCATTTT. The encoded protein is CASSLRWDQPQHF. This chain connects TRBV5-1 to TRBJ1-5; D gene unclear. Germline V gene lookup returns CDR1 SGHRS and CDR2 YFSETQ. The V gene lost 4 bases and the J gene lost 5 bases, with 10 bases spanning the gap. The CDR3 is made up of 13 amino acids. Complete variable domain (other parts from reference TRBV5-1 and TRBJ1-5): KAGVTQTPRYLIKTRGQQVTLSCSPISGHRSVSWYQQTPGQGLQFLFEYFSETQRNKGNFPGRFSGRQFSNSRSEMNVSTLELGDSALYLCASSLRWDQPQHFGDGTRLSIL.

The chain combines TRBV4-3 with TRBJ1-1, with D tentatively TRBD1 (5 bases). CDR1 is LGHNA, CDR2 YSLEER, per germline. CDR3 length equals 16 residues. The V end was cut by 6 bases, the J end by 1 base, with 18 bases between. The CDR3 coding sequence is TGCGCCAGCAGACCCCGGGGTGGGGGAGGGAACACTGAAGCTTTCTTT. This encodes CASRPRGGGGNTEAFF.

This sequence joins TRBV19 and TRBJ2-1; no definite D call. Trimming stripped 4 bases from V and 7 bases from J, with 11 bases between. The CDR3 covers 13 residues. CDR1 and CDR2 (germline): LNHDA, SQIVND (reference sequence). CDR3 loop: CASSSQEWNEQFF. Written as DNA, the CDR3 is TGTGCCAGTAGTAGCCAGGAATGGAATGAGCAGTTCTTC.

The chain carries TRBV7-9 and TRBJ2-2; weak D call: TRBD2 (7 bases). Germline loops: CDR1 SEHNR, CDR2 FQNEAQ (reference sequence). CDR3 length: 16 residues. The V and J ends lost 5 bases and 2 bases respectively, with 15 bases between them. In DNA form, the CDR3 reads TGTGCCAGCAGCATCCCTGCGGGGGCAAACACCGGGGAGCTGTTTTTT. Its translation is CASSIPAGANTGELFF.

V usage is TRBV6-5 and J usage is TRBJ2-5; D is perhaps TRBD1 (6 bases). Germline loops: CDR1 MNHEY, CDR2 SVGAGI. The length of the CDR3 is 13 residues. The V end lost 2 bases, the J end lost 3 bases, and 7 bases lay between the germline ends. The CDR3 sequence: CASSYRDKETQYF. CDR3 in DNA: TGTGCCAGCAGTTACAGGGACAAAGAGACCCAGTACTTC.

This chain links TRBV6-1 with TRBJ2-1; 9 bases agree with TRBD2. Germline values: CDR1 MNHNS, CDR2 SASEGT. After removal of 0 bases from V and 5 bases from J, the junction contained 5 bases not matched to a gene. The CDR3 has 16 amino acids. CDR3 DNA: TGTGCCAGCAGTGAAGCCCTAGCGGGGTTGAACAATGAGCAGTTCTTC. Translated: CASSEALAGLNNEQFF.

This rearrangement joins TRBV29-1 to TRBJ2-1, with TRBD2 identical over 11 bases. CDR3 length: 16 residues. Germline assignment: CDR1 SQVTM and CDR2 ANQGSEA. The trim removed 4 bases at V and 4 bases at J, leaving 9 bases unmatched. As DNA, the CDR3 is TGCAGCGTTGTTTCGTGGGGACTAGCGGAATACAATGAGCAGTTCTTC. Translated, it gives CSVVSWGLAEYNEQFF.

The chain carries TRBV7-9 and TRBJ1-4, with D possibly TRBD1 on 6 matching bases. The CDR3 is 16 residues long. V lost 1 base and J 7 bases, leaving 16 bases between the germline ends. Germline values: CDR1 SEHNR, CDR2 FQNEAQ (reference sequence). The CDR3 loop reads CASSLGGQRAIEKLFF. CDR3 in DNA: TGTGCCAGCAGCTTAGGAGGACAGAGGGCGATTGAAAAACTGTTTTTT. The full variable domain, with the rest looked up from reference TRBV7-9 and TRBJ1-4, is DTGVSQNPRHKITKRGQNVTFRCDPISEHNRLYWYRQTLGQGPEFLTYFQNEAQLEKSRLLSDRFSAERPKGSFSTLEIQRTEQGDSAMYLCASSLGGQRAIEKLFFGSGTQLSVL.

V gene TRBV5-3 combines with J gene TRBJ2-7; D uncertain. TRBV5-3 is marked as an open reading frame, function uncertain. The ends were cut back, 4 bases at V and 3 bases at J, with 17 bases in the middle. CDR3 size: 15 residues. CDR3 coding DNA: TGTGCCAGAAGCCCCCTTCTCCGTTTACACTACGAGCAGTACTTC. This translates into CARSPLLRLHYEQYF.